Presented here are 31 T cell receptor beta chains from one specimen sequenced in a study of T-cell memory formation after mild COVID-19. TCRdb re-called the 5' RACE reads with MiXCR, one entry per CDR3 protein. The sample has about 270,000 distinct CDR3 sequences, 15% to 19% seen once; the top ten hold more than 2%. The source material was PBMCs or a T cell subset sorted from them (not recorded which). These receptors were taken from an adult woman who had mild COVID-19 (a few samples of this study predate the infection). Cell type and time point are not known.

CDR3 loop: CASSHGTGGPAQYF. Written as DNA, the CDR3 is TGTGCCAGCAGCCATGGGACAGGGGGCCCCGCGCAGTACTTC. The chain has TRBV12-3 or TRBV12-4 and TRBJ2-7; 12 bases are shared with TRBD1. The CDR3 totals 14 residues. Trimming removed 6 bases from V and 9 bases from J; junction bases left unmatched: 9.

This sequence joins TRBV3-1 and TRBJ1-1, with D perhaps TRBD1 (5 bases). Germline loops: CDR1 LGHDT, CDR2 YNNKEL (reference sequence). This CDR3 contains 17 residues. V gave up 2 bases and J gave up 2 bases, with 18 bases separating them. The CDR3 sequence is CASSQMGLGTDNTEAFF. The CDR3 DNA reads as TGTGCCAGCAGCCAAATGGGATTGGGGACGGATAACACTGAAGCTTTCTTT.

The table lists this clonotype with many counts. This CDR3 reads CASSLLAGALAGEQYF. The CDR3 region has the DNA TGCGCCAGCAGCTTACTAGCGGGGGCACTGGCAGGGGAGCAGTACTTC. The V call is TRBV5-1, the J call TRBJ2-7, with 11 bases aligning to TRBD2. The CDR3 has 16 amino acids. V was pared by 2 bases and J by 7 bases, with 11 bases of the junction left unmatched. Germline CDR1 and CDR2: SGHRS and YFSETQ. Full variable domain (remainder filled in from reference TRBV5-1 and TRBJ2-7): KAGVTQTPRYLIKTRGQQVTLSCSPISGHRSVSWYQQTPGQGLQFLFEYFSETQRNKGNFPGRFSGRQFSNSRSEMNVSTLELGDSALYLCASSLLAGALAGEQYFGPGTRLTVT.

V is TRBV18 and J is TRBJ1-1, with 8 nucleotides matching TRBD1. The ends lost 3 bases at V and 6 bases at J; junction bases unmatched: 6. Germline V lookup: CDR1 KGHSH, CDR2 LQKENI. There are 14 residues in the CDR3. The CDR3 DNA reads TGTGCCAGCTCACCCGCACCAGGGGGCCCTGAAGCTTTCTTT. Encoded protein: CASSPAPGGPEAFF.

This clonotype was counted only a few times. The CDR3 here is CASSVWNRYEQYF. CDR3 DNA: TGTGCCAGCAGTGTCTGGAACAGATACGAGCAGTACTTC. J is TRBJ2-7 and V is TRBV6-1; unclear D gene. CDR1 MNHNS and CDR2 SASEGT come from the germline V gene. The CDR3 is made up of 13 amino acids. Trimming took 4 bases from V and 4 from J, leaving 11 bases between them.

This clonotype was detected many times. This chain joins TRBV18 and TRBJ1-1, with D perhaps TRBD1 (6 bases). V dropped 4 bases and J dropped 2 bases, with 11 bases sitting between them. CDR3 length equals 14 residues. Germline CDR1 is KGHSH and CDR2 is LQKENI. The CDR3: CASSLSGANTEAFF. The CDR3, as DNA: TGTGCCAGCTCACTTTCAGGGGCCAACACTGAAGCTTTCTTT.

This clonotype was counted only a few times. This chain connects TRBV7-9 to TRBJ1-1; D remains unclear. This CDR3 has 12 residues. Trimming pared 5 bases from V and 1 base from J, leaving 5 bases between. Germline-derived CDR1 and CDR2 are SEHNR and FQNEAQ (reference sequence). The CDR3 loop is CASSTQNTEAFF. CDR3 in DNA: TGTGCCAGCAGCACCCAGAACACTGAAGCTTTCTTT.

The CDR3 region has the DNA TGTGCCAGCAGTTTAGGGGTGTCTTTGAATGAGCAGTTCTTC. This translates into CASSLGVSLNEQFF. V is TRBV12-3 or TRBV12-4 and J is TRBJ2-1, with D unresolved. Trimming shortened V by 1 base and J by 7 bases, and 11 bases separated the two germline ends. CDR3 size: 14 residues.

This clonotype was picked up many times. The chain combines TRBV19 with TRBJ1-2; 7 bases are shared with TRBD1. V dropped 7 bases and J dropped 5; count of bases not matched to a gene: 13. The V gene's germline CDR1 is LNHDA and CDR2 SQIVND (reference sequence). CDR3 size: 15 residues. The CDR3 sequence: CASTTRDRGNYGYTF. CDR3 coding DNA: TGTGCCAGTACTACCCGGGACAGAGGAAATTATGGCTACACCTTC.

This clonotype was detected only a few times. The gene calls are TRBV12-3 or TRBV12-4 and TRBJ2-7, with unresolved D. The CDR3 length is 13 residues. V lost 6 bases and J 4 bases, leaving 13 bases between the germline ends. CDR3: CASRLTSEYEQYF. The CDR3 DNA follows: TGTGCCAGCAGGTTAACGTCCGAATACGAGCAGTACTTC.

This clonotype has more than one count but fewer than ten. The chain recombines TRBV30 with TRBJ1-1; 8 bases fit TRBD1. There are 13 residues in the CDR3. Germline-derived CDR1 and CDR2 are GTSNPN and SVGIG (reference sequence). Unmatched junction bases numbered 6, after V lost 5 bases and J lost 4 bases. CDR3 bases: TGTGCCTGGGCCCGGACAGGGAGCACTGAAGCTTTCTTT. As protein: CAWARTGSTEAFF.

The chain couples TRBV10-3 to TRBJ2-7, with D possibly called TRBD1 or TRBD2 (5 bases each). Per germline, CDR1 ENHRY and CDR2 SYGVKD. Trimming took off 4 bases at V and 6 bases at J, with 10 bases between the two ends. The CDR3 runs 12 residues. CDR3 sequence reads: CAISGTRGEQYF. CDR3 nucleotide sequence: TGTGCCATCAGTGGGACGAGGGGCGAGCAGTACTTC.

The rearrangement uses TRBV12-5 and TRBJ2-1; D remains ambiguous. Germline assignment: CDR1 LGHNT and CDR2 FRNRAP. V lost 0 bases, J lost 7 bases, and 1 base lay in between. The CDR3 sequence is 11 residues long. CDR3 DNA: TGTGCTAGTGGTTTGGTAAATGAGCAGTTCTTC. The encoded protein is CASGLVNEQFF.

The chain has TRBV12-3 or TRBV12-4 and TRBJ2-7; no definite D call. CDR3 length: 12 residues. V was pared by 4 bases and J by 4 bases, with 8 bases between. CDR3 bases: TGTGCCAGCAGTTCGCCGGCTTACGAGCAGTACTTC. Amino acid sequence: CASSSPAYEQYF.

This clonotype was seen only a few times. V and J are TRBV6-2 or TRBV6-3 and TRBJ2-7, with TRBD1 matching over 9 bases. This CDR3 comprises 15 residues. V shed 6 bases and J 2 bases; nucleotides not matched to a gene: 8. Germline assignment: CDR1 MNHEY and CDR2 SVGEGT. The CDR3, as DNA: TGTGCCAGCAGGGGATGGACAGGGGCAACCTACGAGCAGTACTTC. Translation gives CASRGWTGATYEQYF.

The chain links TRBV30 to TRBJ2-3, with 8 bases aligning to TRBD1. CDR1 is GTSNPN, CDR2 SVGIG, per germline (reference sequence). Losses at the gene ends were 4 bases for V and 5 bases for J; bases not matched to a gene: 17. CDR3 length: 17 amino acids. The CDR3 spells CAWMRIEAGGGIDTQYF. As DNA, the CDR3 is TGTGCCTGGATGCGGATTGAGGCAGGGGGCGGAATAGATACGCAGTATTTT. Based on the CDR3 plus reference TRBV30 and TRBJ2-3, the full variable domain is SQTIHQWPATLVQPVGSPLSLECTVEGTSNPNLYWYRQAAGRGLQLLFYSVGIGQISSEVPQNLSASRPQDRQFILSSKKLLLSDSGFYLCAWMRIEAGGGIDTQYFGPGTRLTVL.

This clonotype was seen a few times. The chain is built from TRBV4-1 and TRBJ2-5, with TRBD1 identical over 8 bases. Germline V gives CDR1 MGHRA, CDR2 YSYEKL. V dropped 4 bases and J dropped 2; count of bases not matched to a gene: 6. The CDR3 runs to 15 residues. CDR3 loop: CASSRNRGNQETQYF. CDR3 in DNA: TGCGCCAGCAGCCGAAACAGGGGGAATCAAGAGACCCAGTACTTC.

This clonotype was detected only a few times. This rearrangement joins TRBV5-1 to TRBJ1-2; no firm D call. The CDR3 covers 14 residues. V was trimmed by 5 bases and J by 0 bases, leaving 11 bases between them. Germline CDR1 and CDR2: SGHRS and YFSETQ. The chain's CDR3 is CASRVSAPNYGYTF. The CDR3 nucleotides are TGCGCCAGCAGGGTATCGGCACCTAACTATGGCTACACCTTC. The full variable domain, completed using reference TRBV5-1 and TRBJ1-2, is KAGVTQTPRYLIKTRGQQVTLSCSPISGHRSVSWYQQTPGQGLQFLFEYFSETQRNKGNFPGRFSGRQFSNSRSEMNVSTLELGDSALYLCASRVSAPNYGYTFGSGTRLTVV.

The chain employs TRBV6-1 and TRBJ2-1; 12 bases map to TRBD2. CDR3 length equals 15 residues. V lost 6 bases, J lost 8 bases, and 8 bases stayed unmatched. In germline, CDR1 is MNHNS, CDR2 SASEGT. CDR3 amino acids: CASRPWTSGTDEQFF. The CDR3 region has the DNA TGTGCCAGCAGGCCCTGGACTAGCGGGACCGATGAGCAGTTCTTC.

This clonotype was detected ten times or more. In nucleotides, the CDR3 is TGTGCCAGCAGCCTACTTAGCGGGAGCCTAAGCGGGGAGCTGTTTTTT. Its translation is CASSLLSGSLSGELFF. The rearrangement joins TRBV7-8 to TRBJ2-2, with TRBD2 matching 9 bases. After removal of 5 bases from V and 7 bases from J, the junction contained 11 bases not matched to a gene. CDR1 and CDR2 from the germline V gene are SGHVS and FQNEAQ. This CDR3 is built from 16 residues.

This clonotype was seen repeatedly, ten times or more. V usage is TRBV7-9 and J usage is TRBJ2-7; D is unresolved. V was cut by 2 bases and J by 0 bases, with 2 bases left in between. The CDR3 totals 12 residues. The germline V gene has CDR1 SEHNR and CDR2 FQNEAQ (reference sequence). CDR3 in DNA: TGTGCCAGCAGCTTAATCTCCTACGAGCAGTACTTC. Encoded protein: CASSLISYEQYF. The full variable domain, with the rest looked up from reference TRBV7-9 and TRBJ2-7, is DTGVSQNPRHKITKRGQNVTFRCDPISEHNRLYWYRQTLGQGPEFLTYFQNEAQLEKSRLLSDRFSAERPKGSFSTLEIQRTEQGDSAMYLCASSLISYEQYFGPGTRLTVT.

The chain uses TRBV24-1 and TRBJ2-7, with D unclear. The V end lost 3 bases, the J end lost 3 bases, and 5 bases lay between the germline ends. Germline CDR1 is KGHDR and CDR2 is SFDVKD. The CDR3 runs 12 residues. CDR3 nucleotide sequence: TGTGCCACCAGTGATGCGAGCTACGAGCAGTACTTC. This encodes CATSDASYEQYF.

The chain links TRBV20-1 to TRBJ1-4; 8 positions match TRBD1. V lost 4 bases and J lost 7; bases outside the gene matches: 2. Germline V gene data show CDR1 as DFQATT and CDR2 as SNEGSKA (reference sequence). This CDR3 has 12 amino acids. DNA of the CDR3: TGCAGTGCTAAACAGGGGGTTGAAAAACTGTTTTTT. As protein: CSAKQGVEKLFF.

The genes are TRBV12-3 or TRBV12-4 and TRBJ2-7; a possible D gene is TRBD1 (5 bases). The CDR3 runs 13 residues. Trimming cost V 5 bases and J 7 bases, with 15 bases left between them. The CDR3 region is CASSPYRGREQYF. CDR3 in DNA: TGTGCCAGCAGTCCCTATAGGGGAAGGGAGCAGTACTTC.

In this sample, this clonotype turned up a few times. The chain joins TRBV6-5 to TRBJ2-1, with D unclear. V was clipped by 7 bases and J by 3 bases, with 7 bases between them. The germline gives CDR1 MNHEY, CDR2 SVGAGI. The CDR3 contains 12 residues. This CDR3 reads CASKGFYNEQFF. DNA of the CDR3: TGTGCCAGCAAAGGGTTCTACAATGAGCAGTTCTTC.

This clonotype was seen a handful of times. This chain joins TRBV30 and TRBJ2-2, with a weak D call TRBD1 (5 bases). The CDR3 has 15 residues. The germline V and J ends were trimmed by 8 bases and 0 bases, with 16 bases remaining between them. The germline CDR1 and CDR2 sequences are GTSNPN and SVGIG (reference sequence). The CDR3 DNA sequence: TGTGCCCAGGAACAGGTTCACGCGAACACCGGGGAGCTGTTTTTT. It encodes CAQEQVHANTGELFF.

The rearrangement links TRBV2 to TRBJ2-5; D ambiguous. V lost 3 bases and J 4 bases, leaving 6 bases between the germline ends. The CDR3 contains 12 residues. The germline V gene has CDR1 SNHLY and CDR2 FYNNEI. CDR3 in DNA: TGTGCCAGCAGTGAGGCCAGAGAGACCCAGTACTTC. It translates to CASSEARETQYF. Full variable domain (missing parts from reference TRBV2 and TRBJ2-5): EPEVTQTPSHQVTQMGQEVILRCVPISNHLYFYWYRQILGQKVEFLVSFYNNEISEKSEIFDDQFSVERPDGSNFTLKIRSTKLEDSAMYFCASSEARETQYFGPGTRLLVL.

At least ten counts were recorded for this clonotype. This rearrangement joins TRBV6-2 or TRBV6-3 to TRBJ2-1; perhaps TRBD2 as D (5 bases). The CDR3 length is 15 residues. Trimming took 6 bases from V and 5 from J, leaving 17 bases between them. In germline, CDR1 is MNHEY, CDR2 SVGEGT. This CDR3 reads CASRTGLAPNNEQFF. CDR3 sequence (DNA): TGTGCCAGCAGAACCGGGCTAGCACCCAACAATGAGCAGTTCTTC.

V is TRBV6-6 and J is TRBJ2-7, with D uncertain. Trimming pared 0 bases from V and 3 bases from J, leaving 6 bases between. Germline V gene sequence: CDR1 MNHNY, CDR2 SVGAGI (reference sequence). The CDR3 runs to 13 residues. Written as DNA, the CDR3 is TGTGCCAGCAGTTACTCGTGGGACTACGAGCAGTACTTC. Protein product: CASSYSWDYEQYF.

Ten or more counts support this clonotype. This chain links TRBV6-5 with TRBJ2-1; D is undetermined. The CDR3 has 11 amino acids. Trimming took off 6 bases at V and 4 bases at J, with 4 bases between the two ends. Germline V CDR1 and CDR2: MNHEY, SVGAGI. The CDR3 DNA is TGTGCCAGCAGACTTTACAATGAGCAGTTCTTC. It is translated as CASRLYNEQFF.

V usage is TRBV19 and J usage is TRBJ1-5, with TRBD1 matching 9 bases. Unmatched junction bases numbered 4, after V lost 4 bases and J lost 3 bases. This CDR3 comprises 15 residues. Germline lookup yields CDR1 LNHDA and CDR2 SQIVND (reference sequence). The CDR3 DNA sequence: TGTGCCAGTAGTAGAAGGACAGGGGACAATCAGCCCCAGCATTTT. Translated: CASSRRTGDNQPQHF. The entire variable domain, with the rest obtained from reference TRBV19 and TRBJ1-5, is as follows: DGGITQSPKYLFRKEGQNVTLSCEQNLNHDAMYWYRQDPGQGLRLIYYSQIVNDFQKGDIAEGYSVSREKKESFPLTVTSAQKNPTAFYLCASSRRTGDNQPQHFGDGTRLSIL.